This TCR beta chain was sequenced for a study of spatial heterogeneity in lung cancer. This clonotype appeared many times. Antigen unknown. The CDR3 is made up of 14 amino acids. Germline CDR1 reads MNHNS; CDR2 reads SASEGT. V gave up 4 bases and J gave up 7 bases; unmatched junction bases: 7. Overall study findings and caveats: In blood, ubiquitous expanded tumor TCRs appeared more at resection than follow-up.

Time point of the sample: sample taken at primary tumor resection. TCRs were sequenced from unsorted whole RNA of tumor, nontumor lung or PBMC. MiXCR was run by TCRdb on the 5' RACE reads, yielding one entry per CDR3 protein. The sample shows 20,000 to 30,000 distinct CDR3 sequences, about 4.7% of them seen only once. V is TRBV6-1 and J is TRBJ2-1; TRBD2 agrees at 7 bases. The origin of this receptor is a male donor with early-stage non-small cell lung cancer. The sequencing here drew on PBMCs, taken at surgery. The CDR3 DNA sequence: TGTGCCAGCAGTGGGGGGGGTAGTCGGAATGAGCAGTTCTTC. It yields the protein CASSGGGSRNEQFF.